The T cell receptor (beta chain) described here comes from a study of shared clonotypes between healthy human individuals. Across the study: Donors were a couple of women and a few men aged 18 to 49.

Deep-level settings were used for running the assay. Ten immunoSEQ deep assay plates were used by the authors to sequence unsorted PBMC DNA. Original analysis: Filtering was not the same, since immunoSEQ gave junction-only sequences without quality scores. Clones were sequenced by immunoSEQ multiplex PCR, and TCRdb holds only the in-frame ones, with some missing. Clone size and V and J calls were adopted from that table, with D and trimming inferred from the DNA. Among hundreds of thousands of clones, about 80% were seen once, and the ten largest hold about 12%. The germline CDR1 and CDR2 sequences are SGHDT and YYEEEE. The CDR3 contains 15 residues. The V end was cut by 2 bases, the J end by 8 bases, with 19 bases between.

The sequencing input was PBMCs. The clonotype comes from a woman aged 40 to 50 in good health. Some clones in this sample may be carry-over from other donors' samples. This chain uses TRBV5-6 with TRBJ1-2, with D possibly being TRBD1 (6 bases). The CDR3 nucleotides read TGTGCCAGCAGCTTCTTTGACAGGTGGTCGTCAGGCTACACCTTC. Its protein product is CASSFFDRWSSGYTF.